The clone carrying this T cell receptor beta chain showed up just once. TCRdb's copy holds only in-frame clones and misses some; the assay was immunoSEQ multiplex PCR. The sample includes about 64,000 clones, roughly 81% of them seen just once. This sample is part of a study of OX40 agonist ivuxolimab in advanced cancers. The V gene lost 3 bases and the J gene lost 2 bases, with 5 bases spanning the gap. The CDR3 sequence is 12 residues long. Germline V gene data show CDR1 as SGHRS and CDR2 as YFSETQ. Sequenced here: CD4+ or CD8+ T cells sorted from blood, sampled in a trial of the OX40 agonist ivuxolimab. The TCR was taken from an adult with an advanced solid tumor such as melanoma, head and neck, liver or kidney cancer. This sequence joins TRBV5-1 and TRBJ2-5; D remains unclear. CDR3 residues: CASSYTQETQYF. CDR3 DNA: TGCGCCAGCAGCTACACACAAGAGACCCAGTACTTC.